The 26 T cell receptor beta chains below all came from one sample that was sequenced in a study of spatial heterogeneity in lung cancer. Time point meaning: blood at routine non-recurrence follow-up after resection. Sequencing covered unsorted whole RNA taken from tumor, nontumor lung or frozen PBMC. TCRdb reprocessed the 5' RACE reads via MiXCR and lists one record per CDR3 protein. The sample has some 120,000 distinct CDR3 sequences; 9.5% to 15% are singletons. The sequences come from PBMCs, collected at follow-up. The receptors stem from a male donor with early-stage non-small cell lung cancer.

In this sample, this clonotype turned up many times. The V gene is TRBV15, the J gene TRBJ1-1; perhaps TRBD1 as D (5 bases). V was cut by 1 base and J by 10 bases, with 10 bases left in between. CDR1 LNHNV and CDR2 YYDKDF come from the germline V gene (reference sequence). The CDR3 length is 12 residues. CDR3: CATSRVGRGAFF. The CDR3 DNA follows: TGTGCCACCAGCAGAGTGGGGCGTGGAGCTTTCTTT.

This clonotype has only a few counts. This chain uses TRBV5-4 with TRBJ1-2; 9 bases fit TRBD1. Trimming took 4 bases from V and 8 from J; bases not matched to a gene: 6. The CDR3 covers 13 residues. Germline CDR1 and CDR2: SGHNT and YYREEE (reference sequence). CDR3 residues: CASSAQGALGYTF. CDR3 sequence (DNA): TGTGCCAGCAGCGCACAGGGGGCGCTGGGCTACACCTTC.

The genes are TRBV7-9 and TRBJ1-1, with D hard to call. Germline V gene sequence: CDR1 SEHNR, CDR2 FQNEAQ (reference sequence). The V and J ends lost 1 base and 8 bases respectively, with 11 bases between them. This CDR3 comprises 13 residues. The CDR3 nucleotides read TGTGCCAGCAGCTTAGGGGGAAAAGTCGAAGCTTTCTTT. As protein: CASSLGGKVEAFF.

In this sample, this clonotype turned up a few times. This chain links TRBV9 with TRBJ2-2; perhaps D is TRBD1 or TRBD2 (6 bases each). V lost 4 bases and J lost 4, with 14 bases in between. The length of the CDR3 is 15 residues. Per germline, CDR1 SGDLS and CDR2 YYNGEE. CDR3 nucleotide sequence: TGTGCCAGCAGCCCTAGAGAGGGGGGCACCGGGGAGCTGTTTTTT. This sequence encodes CASSPREGGTGELFF.

This clonotype turned up a few times. The CDR3 DNA reads TGTGCCAGCAGAGCTGGGGACAGTCCACAAGAGACCCAGTACTTC. The encoded protein is CASRAGDSPQETQYF. This rearrangement joins TRBV6-4 to TRBJ2-5; 7 bases align to TRBD1. The trim removed 6 bases at V and 2 bases at J, leaving 9 bases unmatched. CDR1 is MRHNA, CDR2 SNTAGT, per germline. This CDR3 comprises 15 residues.

The genes are TRBV7-2 and TRBJ1-2; TRBD1 might be the D (5 bases). The V end lost 4 bases, the J end lost 3 bases, and 9 bases lay between the germline ends. CDR3 length equals 13 residues. Germline loops: CDR1 SGHTA, CDR2 FQGNSA. The CDR3 DNA is TGTGCCAGCAGCTCCAGGGTTGACTATGGCTACACCTTC. Translation: CASSSRVDYGYTF.

Many counts were recorded for this clonotype. The chain joins TRBV29-1 to TRBJ2-1, with D possibly TRBD2 on 7 matching bases. Germline V CDR1 and CDR2: SQVTM, ANQGSEA. Trimming stripped 7 bases from V and 4 bases from J, with 17 bases between. The CDR3 covers 14 residues. CDR3 amino acids: CSGLGGAYYNEQFF. The CDR3 DNA sequence: TGCAGCGGTCTGGGGGGGGCTTATTACAATGAGCAGTTCTTC.

V and J are TRBV18 and TRBJ1-6; no clear D gene. The ends were cut back, 4 bases at V and 6 bases at J, with 13 bases in the middle. CDR1 is KGHSH, CDR2 LQKENI, per germline. The length of the CDR3 is 15 residues. CDR3: CASSQWTGVNSPLHF. As DNA, the CDR3 is TGTGCCAGCTCACAATGGACGGGTGTTAATTCACCCCTCCACTTT. The complete variable domain, with remaining parts taken from reference TRBV18 and TRBJ1-6, reads NAGVMQNPRHLVRRRGQEARLRCSPMKGHSHVYWYRQLPEEGLKFMVYLQKENIIDESGMPKERFSAEFPKEGPSILRIQQVVRGDSAAYFCASSQWTGVNSPLHFGNGTRLTVT.

The V call is TRBV28, the J call TRBJ1-5, with D maybe TRBD1 (6 bases). The CDR3 loop spans 15 amino acids. The germline gives CDR1 MDHEN, CDR2 SYDVKM. Trimming cost V 8 bases and J 0 bases, with 14 bases left between them. CDR3 in DNA: TGTGCCAGCCACACGGGGGCCGTTAGCAATCAGCCCCAGCATTTT. Its protein product is CASHTGAVSNQPQHF. The full variable domain, in which reference TRBV28 and TRBJ1-5 provide the parts outside the CDR3, is DVKVTQSSRYLVKRTGEKVFLECVQDMDHENMFWYRQDPGLGLRLIYFSYDVKMKEKGDIPEGYSVSREKKERFSLILESASTNQTSMYLCASHTGAVSNQPQHFGDGTRLSIL.

The sample holds a few counts of this clonotype. The chain links TRBV27 to TRBJ2-5, with a possible D match to TRBD1 (5 bases). Germline CDR1 reads MNHEY; CDR2 reads SMNVEV (reference sequence). This CDR3 spans 14 amino acids. V gave up 0 bases and J gave up 5 bases, with 10 bases separating them. The CDR3 DNA reads TGTGCCAGCAGTTTATCAGGGGCAAGGGAGACCCAGTACTTC. Its translation is CASSLSGARETQYF.

V usage is TRBV29-1 and J usage is TRBJ1-1, with TRBD1 matching over 9 bases. V shed 7 bases, J shed 0 bases, and the junction held 6 bases outside the gene matches. Germline V gene sequence: CDR1 SQVTM, CDR2 ANQGSEA. This CDR3 comprises 14 residues. The CDR3 loop is CSGGTGSLNTEAFF. For the CDR3, the DNA is TGCAGCGGGGGGACAGGGTCCCTGAACACTGAAGCTTTCTTT.

The rearrangement links TRBV20-1 to TRBJ2-3; 8 bases align to TRBD2. The CDR3 is 14 residues long. J lost 3 bases, V lost 6 bases, and 8 bases had no gene match. Germline V gives CDR1 DFQATT, CDR2 SNEGSKA (reference sequence). This CDR3 reads CSARETSETDTQYF. The CDR3 nucleotides read TGCAGTGCGCGAGAGACTAGCGAGACAGATACGCAGTATTTT.

The chain links TRBV11-2 to TRBJ2-7; 7 bases fit TRBD2. This CDR3 has 15 residues. Germline-derived CDR1 and CDR2 are SGHAT and FQNNGV. The junction had 11 bases not matched to a gene; V was cut back by 4 bases and J by 5 bases. The CDR3 DNA reads as TGTGCCAGCAGCTCCCTTCGGGGGGATCGGGACGAGCAGTACTTC. This gives the protein CASSSLRGDRDEQYF. The full variable domain, rest sourced from reference TRBV11-2 and TRBJ2-7, is EAGVAQSPRYKIIEKRQSVAFWCNPISGHATLYWYQQILGQGPKLLIQFQNNGVVDDSQLPKDRFSAERLKGVDSTLKIQPAKLEDSAVYLCASSSLRGDRDEQYFGPGTRLTVT.

This clonotype was seen a few times. The V gene is TRBV4-1, the J gene TRBJ2-7; 10 nucleotides match TRBD2. This CDR3 contains 17 residues. V gave up 0 bases and J gave up 0 bases; unmatched junction bases: 5. Germline V CDR1 and CDR2: MGHRA, YSYEKL. CDR3 coding DNA: TGCGCCAGCAGCCAAGATGTAGCGGGGGGCCGCTCCTACGAGCAGTACTTC. It encodes CASSQDVAGGRSYEQYF.

The genes are TRBV5-1 and TRBJ2-1, with a weak D call TRBD2 (6 bases). The germline V gene encodes CDR1 SGHRS and CDR2 YFSETQ. V was shortened by 0 bases and J by 5 bases, with 12 bases between the two germline ends. The CDR3 totals 15 residues. The CDR3 spells CASSLEGRRDNEQFF. For the CDR3, the DNA is TGCGCCAGCAGCTTGGAGGGGAGGCGAGACAATGAGCAGTTCTTC.

The chain joins TRBV15 to TRBJ2-7; D may be TRBD1 (5 bases). V was trimmed by 3 bases and J by 2 bases, leaving 20 bases between them. The CDR3 is 17 residues long. In germline, CDR1 is LNHNV, CDR2 YYDKDF (reference sequence). The CDR3 DNA sequence: TGTGCCACCAGCAGTGGGCAAGCAGGGTCGATAACCTACGAGCAGTACTTC. Translation gives CATSSGQAGSITYEQYF.

Comment on this clonotype: This may arise from a read error, as a much more abundant clone is one base away. The chain carries TRBV28 and TRBJ2-3, with D possibly TRBD2 on 6 matching bases. Trimming cost V 4 bases and J 4 bases, with 12 bases left between them. The V gene's germline CDR1 is MDHEN and CDR2 SYDVKM. The CDR3 covers 14 residues. CDR3 amino acids: CASSSWGGSDTQYF. DNA of the CDR3: TGTGCCAGCAGTTCTTGGGGAGGCTCAGATACGCAGTATTTT. Based on the CDR3 plus reference TRBV28 and TRBJ2-3, the full variable domain is DVKVTQSSRYLVKRTGEKVFLECVQDMDHENMFWYRQDPGLGLRLIYFSYDVKMKEKGDIPEGYSVSREKKERFSLILESASTNQTSMYLCASSSWGGSDTQYFGPGTRLTVL.

This clonotype was seen only a few times. The rearrangement links TRBV21-1 to TRBJ1-2. TRBV21-1 is deemed a pseudogene. The CDR3 has 14 amino acids. CDR3 in amino acids: CASSNPEEPFGYTF. The DNA of the CDR3 is TGTGCCAGCAGCAATCCGGAAGAGCCCTTTGGCTACACCTTC.

This clonotype was seen a few times. The chain uses TRBV4-2 and TRBJ1-3; D remains ambiguous. This CDR3 has 13 residues. V was clipped by 0 bases and J by 6 bases, with 6 bases between them. The germline gives CDR1 LGHNA, CDR2 YNFKEQ. DNA for the CDR3: TGTGCCAGCAGCCAAGATAGGGCAAACACCATATATTTT. It yields the protein CASSQDRANTIYF.

The chain is built from TRBV7-9 and TRBJ1-1; D is perhaps TRBD1 (5 bases). The CDR3 has 15 amino acids. V lost 0 bases and J 4 bases, leaving 12 bases between the germline ends. Germline V lookup: CDR1 SEHNR, CDR2 FQNEAQ (reference sequence). CDR3 sequence reads: CASSLASGGGTEAFF. The CDR3 region has the DNA TGTGCCAGCAGCTTAGCCTCTGGCGGGGGCACTGAAGCTTTCTTT.

This clonotype has a handful of counts. The chain links TRBV12-3 or TRBV12-4 to TRBJ2-7; D is undetermined. This CDR3 comprises 11 residues. V dropped 4 bases and J dropped 4 bases, with 5 bases sitting between them. The CDR3 is CASSSVYEQYF. As DNA, the CDR3 is TGTGCCAGCAGTTCCGTATACGAGCAGTACTTC.

This clonotype was observed a few times. The J gene is TRBJ1-2, the V gene TRBV5-1; TRBD1 matches at 10 bases. The CDR3 spans 15 residues. The V gene's germline CDR1 is SGHRS and CDR2 YFSETQ. J gave up 4 bases and V 4 bases, and 7 bases lay outside the gene matches. This chain's CDR3 is CASSPGTGESYGYTF. Written as DNA, the CDR3 is TGCGCCAGCAGCCCGGGGACAGGGGAGAGCTATGGCTACACCTTC.

This clonotype has a handful of counts. The genes are TRBV18 and TRBJ1-1; 9 bases are shared with TRBD1. The CDR3 sequence is 16 residues long. The germline gives CDR1 KGHSH, CDR2 LQKENI. The trim removed 4 bases at V and 4 bases at J, leaving 10 bases unmatched. DNA for the CDR3: TGTGCCAGCTCACTTTTTGAGGGACAGGGAGGCACTGAAGCTTTCTTT. It encodes CASSLFEGQGGTEAFF.

V and J are TRBV11-2 and TRBJ1-5; D is undetermined. CDR1 and CDR2 from the germline V gene are SGHAT and FQNNGV. Trimming cost V 0 bases and J 9 bases, with 9 bases left between them. This CDR3 comprises 13 residues. CDR3 DNA: TGTGCCAGCAGCTTAGATCGGGAGACGCCCCAGCATTTT. Amino acids: CASSLDRETPQHF.

This clonotype was observed many times. V and J are TRBV28 and TRBJ2-3; D possibly corresponds to TRBD2 (5 bases). The germline CDR1 and CDR2 sequences are MDHEN and SYDVKM. This CDR3 comprises 15 residues. The V and J ends lost 7 bases and 3 bases respectively, with 17 bases between them. CDR3 bases: TGTGCCAGCAATTCTTACCGGGGAGCGACAGATACGCAGTATTTT. Amino acids: CASNSYRGATDTQYF.

This clonotype came up many times. The chain has TRBV18 and TRBJ2-1, with TRBD1 matching over 9 bases. The germline CDR1 and CDR2 sequences are KGHSH and LQKENI. The CDR3 extends over 14 amino acids. V trimming: 3 bases; J trimming: 8 bases; junction bases outside the gene matches: 5. The DNA for the CDR3 is TGTGCCAGCTCACCGGGACAGGGATTTGATGAGCAGTTCTTC. It encodes CASSPGQGFDEQFF.